One sample yielded the 12 T cell receptor beta chains listed below, sequenced in a study of control samples from healthy donors and cancer patients. Clones were read by immunoSEQ multiplex PCR, and TCRdb kept only the in-frame ones, dropping some. The data show 70,000 to 100,000 clones, 85% to 90% seen once. The sequencing sample was made of blood. All receptors derive from a woman aged 55 to 70 in good health.

This clone was recorded only once. V usage is TRBV12-3 or TRBV12-4 and J usage is TRBJ1-5, with a possible D match to TRBD1 (6 bases). The CDR3 is 13 amino acids. V was pared by 7 bases and J by 7 bases, with 14 bases between. CDR3 sequence (DNA): TGTGCCAGCAAGGCAGGGGTCAGCCAGCCCCAGCATTTT. Translation: CASKAGVSQPQHF.

This rearrangement joins TRBV28 to TRBJ2-7; D is ambiguous. From germline, CDR1 is MDHEN and CDR2 SYDVKM. V dropped 5 bases and J dropped 2 bases, with 16 bases sitting between them. The CDR3 length is 15 residues. The CDR3 nucleotides are TGTGCCAGCAGTGATCTAAAAGGTTACACCTACGAGCAGTACTTC. Translating it yields CASSDLKGYTYEQYF.

The V gene is TRBV28, the J gene TRBJ1-6; D is ambiguous. With 6 bases removed from V and 9 bases from J, the gap between germline ends came to 12 bases. Germline values: CDR1 MDHEN, CDR2 SYDVKM. The CDR3 sequence is 13 residues long. This CDR3 reads CASRVLGRSPLHF. The CDR3 DNA sequence: TGTGCCAGCAGAGTTCTCGGCCGTTCACCCCTCCACTTT.

The chain uses TRBV2 and TRBJ2-2, with unresolved D. There are 13 residues in the CDR3. V lost 3 bases and J 5 bases, leaving 7 bases between the germline ends. CDR1 and CDR2 (germline): SNHLY, FYNNEI. The CDR3 bases are TGTGCCAGCAGTGACGTCGGGACCGGGGAGCTGTTTTTT. The encoded protein is CASSDVGTGELFF.

The chain recombines TRBV5-1 with TRBJ2-7; tentative D call: TRBD2 (5 bases). V shed 2 bases and J shed 4 bases, with 13 bases lying between them. The CDR3 has 14 residues. Germline V gene sequence: CDR1 SGHRS, CDR2 YFSETQ. In nucleotides, the CDR3 is TGCGCCAGCAGCTTCACCTCTGGCGGGTACGAGCAGTACTTC. Protein product: CASSFTSGGYEQYF.

The V and J genes are TRBV6-6 and TRBJ2-5, with 10 bases matching TRBD2. This CDR3 contains 14 residues. Germline assignment: CDR1 MNHNY and CDR2 SVGAGI (reference sequence). Trimming took 8 bases from V and 2 from J; bases not matched to a gene: 5. The CDR3: CASVAGGPQETQYF. The CDR3 region has the DNA TGTGCCAGCGTAGCGGGAGGACCGCAAGAGACCCAGTACTTC.

The CDR3 nucleotides are TGTGCCAGCTCACCACCGGAGGGACTAGCGGAGTACAATGAGCAGTTCTTC. Protein sequence: CASSPPEGLAEYNEQFF. The chain combines TRBV18 with TRBJ2-1; TRBD2 matches 11 bases. The V and J ends lost 0 bases and 4 bases, in that order; junction bases with no gene match: 5. CDR3 size: 17 residues. CDR1 is KGHSH and CDR2 is LQKENI in the germline V gene.

The gene calls are TRBV18 and TRBJ1-2, with TRBD1 identical over 7 bases. There are 14 residues in the CDR3. Germline CDR1 KGHSH, CDR2 LQKENI. J lost 6 bases, V lost 3 bases, and 7 bases had no gene match. CDR3 sequence reads: CASSPDREADGYTF. CDR3 nucleotides: TGTGCCAGCTCACCCGACAGGGAGGCGGATGGCTACACCTTC.

This chain connects TRBV5-4 to TRBJ1-6, with D unresolved. Between the trimmed V and J ends, which lost 1 base and 7 bases, there was a span of 9 bases. The CDR3 runs 14 residues. Germline-derived CDR1 and CDR2 are SGHNT and YYREEE (reference sequence). This chain's CDR3 is CASSLYRGNSPLHF. The CDR3 DNA sequence: TGTGCCAGCAGCTTGTACCGTGGGAATTCACCCCTCCACTTT.

The rearrangement joins TRBV11-2 to TRBJ2-1, with TRBD2 matching over 11 bases. The V gene's germline CDR1 is SGHAT and CDR2 FQNNGV. The CDR3 is 16 residues long. With 5 bases clipped from V and 7 bases from J, the junction kept 10 bases outside the gene matches. CDR3 sequence: CASSPSLAGGVNEQFF. Here the CDR3 DNA reads TGTGCCAGCAGCCCCTCCCTAGCGGGAGGCGTGAATGAGCAGTTCTTC.

The chain has TRBV27 and TRBJ1-2; tentative D call: TRBD1 (5 bases). CDR3 size: 15 residues. Trimming shortened V by 4 bases and J by 5 bases, and 17 bases separated the two germline ends. In germline, CDR1 is MNHEY, CDR2 SMNVEV (reference sequence). CDR3 sequence: CASSSQTGGRYGYTF. CDR3 nucleotides: TGTGCCAGCAGTTCCCAAACCGGGGGGAGGTATGGCTACACCTTC.

The chain couples TRBV30 to TRBJ2-7; D is possibly TRBD1 (6 bases). The CDR3 runs to 12 residues. Germline V gene lookup returns CDR1 GTSNPN and CDR2 SVGIG (reference sequence). Deletions cut 3 bases from V and 3 bases from J, with 9 bases between. CDR3 bases: TGTGCCTGGAGCACAGGGCTCTACGAGCAGTACTTC. This encodes CAWSTGLYEQYF. Drawing the rest from reference TRBV30 and TRBJ2-7, the complete variable domain is SQTIHQWPATLVQPVGSPLSLECTVEGTSNPNLYWYRQAAGRGLQLLFYSVGIGQISSEVPQNLSASRPQDRQFILSSKKLLLSDSGFYLCAWSTGLYEQYFGPGTRLTVT.